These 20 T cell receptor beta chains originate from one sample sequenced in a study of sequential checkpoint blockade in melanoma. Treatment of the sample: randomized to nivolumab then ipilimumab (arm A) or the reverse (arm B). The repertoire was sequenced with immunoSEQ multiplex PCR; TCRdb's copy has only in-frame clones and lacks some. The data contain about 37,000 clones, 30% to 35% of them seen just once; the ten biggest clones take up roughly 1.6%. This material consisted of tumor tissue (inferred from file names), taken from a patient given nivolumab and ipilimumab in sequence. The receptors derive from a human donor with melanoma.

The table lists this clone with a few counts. CDR3 amino acids: CASLFWGRGTEAFF. CDR3 sequence (DNA): TGTGCCAGCCTGTTCTGGGGGCGCGGCACTGAAGCTTTCTTT. This sequence joins TRBV28 and TRBJ1-1; maybe TRBD1 (6 bases). The germline V gene has CDR1 MDHEN and CDR2 SYDVKM. Trimming stripped 8 bases from V and 4 bases from J, with 17 bases between. The CDR3 contains 14 residues.

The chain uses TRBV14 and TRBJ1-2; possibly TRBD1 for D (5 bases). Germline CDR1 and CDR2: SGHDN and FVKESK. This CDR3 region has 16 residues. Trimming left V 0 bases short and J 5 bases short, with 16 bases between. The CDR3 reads CASSQDRERGGYGYTF. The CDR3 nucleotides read TGTGCCAGCAGCCAAGACAGGGAAAGGGGTGGGTATGGCTACACCTTC.

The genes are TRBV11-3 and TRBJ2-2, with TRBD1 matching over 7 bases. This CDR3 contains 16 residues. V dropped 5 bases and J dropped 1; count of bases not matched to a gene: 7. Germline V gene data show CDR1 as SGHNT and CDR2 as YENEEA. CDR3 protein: CASSGTGTENTGELFF. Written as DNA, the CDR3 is TGTGCCAGCAGCGGGACCGGGACAGAGAACACCGGGGAGCTGTTTTTT.

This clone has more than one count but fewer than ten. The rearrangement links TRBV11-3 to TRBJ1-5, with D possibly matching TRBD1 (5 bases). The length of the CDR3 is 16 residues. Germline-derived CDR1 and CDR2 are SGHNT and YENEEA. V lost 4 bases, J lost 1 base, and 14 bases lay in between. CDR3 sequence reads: CASSSGTALSNQPQHF. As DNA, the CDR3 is TGTGCCAGCAGCTCCGGGACGGCCTTAAGCAATCAGCCCCAGCATTTT. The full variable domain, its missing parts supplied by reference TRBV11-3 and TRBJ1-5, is EAGVVQSPRYKIIEKKQPVAFWCNPISGHNTLYWYLQNLGQGPELLIRYENEEAVDDSQLPKDRFSAERLKGVDSTLKIQPAELGDSAVYLCASSSGTALSNQPQHFGDGTRLSIL.

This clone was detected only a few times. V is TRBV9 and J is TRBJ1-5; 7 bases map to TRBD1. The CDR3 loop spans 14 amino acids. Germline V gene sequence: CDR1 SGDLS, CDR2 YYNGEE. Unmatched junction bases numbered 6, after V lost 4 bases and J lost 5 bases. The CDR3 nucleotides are TGTGCCAGCAGCCTCAGGGGGGGGTATCAGCCCCAGCATTTT. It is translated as CASSLRGGYQPQHF.

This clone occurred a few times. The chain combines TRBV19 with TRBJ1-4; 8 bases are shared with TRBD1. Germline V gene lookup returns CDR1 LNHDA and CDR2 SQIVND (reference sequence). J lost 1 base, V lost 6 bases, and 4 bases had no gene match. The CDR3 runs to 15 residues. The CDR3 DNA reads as TGTGCCAGTAGATTAGGACAGGGAACTAATGAAAAACTGTTTTTT. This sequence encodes CASRLGQGTNEKLFF.

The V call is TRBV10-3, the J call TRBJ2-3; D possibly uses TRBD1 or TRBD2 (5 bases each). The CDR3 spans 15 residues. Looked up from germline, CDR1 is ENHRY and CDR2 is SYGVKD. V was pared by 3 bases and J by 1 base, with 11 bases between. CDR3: CAISEGQGGTDTQYF. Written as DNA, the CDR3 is TGTGCCATCAGTGAAGGGCAGGGAGGCACAGATACGCAGTATTTT.

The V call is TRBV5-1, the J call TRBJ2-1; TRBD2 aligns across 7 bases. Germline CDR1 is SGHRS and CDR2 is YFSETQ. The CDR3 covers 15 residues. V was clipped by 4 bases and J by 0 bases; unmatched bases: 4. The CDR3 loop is CASSPGGISYNEQFF. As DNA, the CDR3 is TGCGCCAGCAGCCCGGGGGGTATCTCCTACAATGAGCAGTTCTTC.

CDR3: CASSPGTSGYTQYF. The CDR3 DNA sequence: TGTGCCAGCAGCCCAGGGACTAGCGGCTATACGCAGTATTTT. The V call is TRBV6-8, the J call TRBJ2-3; 11 bases are shared with TRBD2. The CDR3 spans 14 residues. Germline values: CDR1 MNHGY, CDR2 SAAAGT. The ends lost 6 bases at V and 7 bases at J; junction bases unmatched: 6.

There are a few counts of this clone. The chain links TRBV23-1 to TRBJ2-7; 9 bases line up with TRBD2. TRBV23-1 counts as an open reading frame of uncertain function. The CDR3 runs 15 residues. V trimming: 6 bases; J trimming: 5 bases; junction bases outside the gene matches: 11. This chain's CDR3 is CASSFGLAGTNEQYF. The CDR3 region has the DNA TGCGCCAGCAGCTTCGGGCTAGCGGGGACCAACGAGCAGTACTTC.

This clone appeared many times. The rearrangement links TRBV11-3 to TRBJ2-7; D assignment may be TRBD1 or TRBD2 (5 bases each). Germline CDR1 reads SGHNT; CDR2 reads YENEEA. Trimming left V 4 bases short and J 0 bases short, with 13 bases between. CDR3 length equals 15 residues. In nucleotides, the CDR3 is TGTGCCAGCAGCTCCGGGGACGGCAGCTCCTACGAGCAGTACTTC. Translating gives CASSSGDGSSYEQYF. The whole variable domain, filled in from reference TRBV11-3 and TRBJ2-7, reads EAGVVQSPRYKIIEKKQPVAFWCNPISGHNTLYWYLQNLGQGPELLIRYENEEAVDDSQLPKDRFSAERLKGVDSTLKIQPAELGDSAVYLCASSSGDGSSYEQYFGPGTRLTVT.

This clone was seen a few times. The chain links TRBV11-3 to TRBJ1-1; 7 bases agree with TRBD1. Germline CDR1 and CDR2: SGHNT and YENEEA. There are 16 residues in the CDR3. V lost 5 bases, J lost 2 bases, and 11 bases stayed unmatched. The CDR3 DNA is TGTGCCAGCAGCATTACCTCGACAGGGCTCAACACTGAAGCTTTCTTT. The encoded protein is CASSITSTGLNTEAFF.

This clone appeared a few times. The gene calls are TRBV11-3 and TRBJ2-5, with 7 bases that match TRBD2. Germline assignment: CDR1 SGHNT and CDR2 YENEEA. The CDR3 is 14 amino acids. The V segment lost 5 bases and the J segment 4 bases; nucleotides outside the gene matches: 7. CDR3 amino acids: CASSPRGGGETQYF. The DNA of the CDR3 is TGTGCCAGCAGCCCACGGGGCGGGGGAGAGACCCAGTACTTC.

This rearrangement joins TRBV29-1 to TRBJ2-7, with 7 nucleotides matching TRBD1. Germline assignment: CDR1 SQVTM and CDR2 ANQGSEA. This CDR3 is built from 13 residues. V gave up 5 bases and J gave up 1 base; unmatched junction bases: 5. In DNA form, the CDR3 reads TGCAGCGTTCTGACAGGGTCGTCCTACGAGCAGTACTTC. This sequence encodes CSVLTGSSYEQYF.

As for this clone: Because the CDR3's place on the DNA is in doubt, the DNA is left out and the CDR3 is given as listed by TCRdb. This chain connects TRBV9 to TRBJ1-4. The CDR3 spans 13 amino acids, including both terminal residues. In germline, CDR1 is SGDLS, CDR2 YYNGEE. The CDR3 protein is CASSVGPGEKLFF.

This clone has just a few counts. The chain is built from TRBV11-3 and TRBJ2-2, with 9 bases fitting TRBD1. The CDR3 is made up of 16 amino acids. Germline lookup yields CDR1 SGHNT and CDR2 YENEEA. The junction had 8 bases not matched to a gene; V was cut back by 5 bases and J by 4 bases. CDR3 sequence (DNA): TGTGCCAGCAGCATCAGGGGACAGGGCGGCACCGGGGAGCTGTTTTTT. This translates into CASSIRGQGGTGELFF.

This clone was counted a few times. Written as DNA, the CDR3 is TGTGCCAGCAGCATCAGAACAGGGGGCCAGGCTGGCTACACCTTC. Translating it yields CASSIRTGGQAGYTF. V usage is TRBV11-3 and J usage is TRBJ1-2; the match to TRBD1 covers 9 bases. The CDR3 spans 15 residues. Per germline, CDR1 SGHNT and CDR2 YENEEA. V lost 5 bases to trimming and J lost 7 bases; unmatched junction nucleotides: 11.

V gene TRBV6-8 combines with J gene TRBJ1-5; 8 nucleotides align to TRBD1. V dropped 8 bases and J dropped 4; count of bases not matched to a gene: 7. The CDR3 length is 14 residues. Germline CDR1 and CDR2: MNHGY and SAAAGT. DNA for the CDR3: TGTGCCAGCGAGAGCTACAGGGGGAATCAGCCCCAGCATTTT. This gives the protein CASESYRGNQPQHF.

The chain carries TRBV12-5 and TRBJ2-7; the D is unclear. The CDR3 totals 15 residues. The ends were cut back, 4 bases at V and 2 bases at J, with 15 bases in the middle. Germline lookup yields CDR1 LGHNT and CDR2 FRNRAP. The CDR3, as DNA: TGTGCTAGTGGTTGGTTTCGTCACAGTACCTACGAGCAGTACTTC. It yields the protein CASGWFRHSTYEQYF.

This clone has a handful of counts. CDR3 loop: CASSVEASGSHEQYF. CDR3 in DNA: TGTGCCAGCAGCGTAGAAGCTAGCGGGAGCCACGAGCAGTACTTC. The gene calls are TRBV9 and TRBJ2-7; TRBD2 matches 10 bases. This CDR3 comprises 15 residues. V trimming: 0 bases; J trimming: 5 bases; junction bases outside the gene matches: 5. Germline values: CDR1 SGDLS, CDR2 YYNGEE.